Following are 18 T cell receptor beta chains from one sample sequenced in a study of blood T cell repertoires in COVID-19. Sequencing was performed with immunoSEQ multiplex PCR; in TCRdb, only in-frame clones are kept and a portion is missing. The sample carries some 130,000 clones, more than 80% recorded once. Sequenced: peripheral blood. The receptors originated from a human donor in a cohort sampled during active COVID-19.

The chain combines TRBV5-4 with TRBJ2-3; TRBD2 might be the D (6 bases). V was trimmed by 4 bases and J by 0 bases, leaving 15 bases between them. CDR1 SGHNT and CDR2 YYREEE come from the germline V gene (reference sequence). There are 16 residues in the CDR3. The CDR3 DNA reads TGTGCCAGCAGCAGGCCAGCGGGCTATAGCACAGATACGCAGTATTTT. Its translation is CASSRPAGYSTDTQYF.

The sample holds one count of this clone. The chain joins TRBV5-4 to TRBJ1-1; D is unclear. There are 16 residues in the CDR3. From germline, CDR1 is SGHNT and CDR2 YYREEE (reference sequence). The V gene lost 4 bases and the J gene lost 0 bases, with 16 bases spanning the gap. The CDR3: CASSKGREPMNTEAFF. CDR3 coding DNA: TGTGCCAGCAGCAAGGGCCGGGAACCTATGAACACTGAAGCTTTCTTT.

The CDR3 coding sequence is TGTGCCAGCAGCGCGGTGGGTTTGTATCAGCCCCAGCATTTT. Translating gives CASSAVGLYQPQHF. The gene calls are TRBV7-9 and TRBJ1-5, with no clear D. The germline V gene encodes CDR1 SEHNR and CDR2 FQNEAQ (reference sequence). The CDR3 totals 14 residues. Between the trimmed V and J ends, which lost 5 bases and 5 bases, there was a span of 13 bases. Drawing the rest from reference TRBV7-9 and TRBJ1-5, the complete variable domain is DTGVSQNPRHKITKRGQNVTFRCDPISEHNRLYWYRQTLGQGPEFLTYFQNEAQLEKSRLLSDRFSAERPKGSFSTLEIQRTEQGDSAMYLCASSAVGLYQPQHFGDGTRLSIL.

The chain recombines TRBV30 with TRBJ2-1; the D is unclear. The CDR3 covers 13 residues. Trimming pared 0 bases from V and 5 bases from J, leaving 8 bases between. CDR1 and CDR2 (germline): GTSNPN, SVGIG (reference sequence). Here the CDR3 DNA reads TGTGCCTGGAGTGTACGGTTTAACAATGAGCAGTTCTTC. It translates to CAWSVRFNNEQFF.

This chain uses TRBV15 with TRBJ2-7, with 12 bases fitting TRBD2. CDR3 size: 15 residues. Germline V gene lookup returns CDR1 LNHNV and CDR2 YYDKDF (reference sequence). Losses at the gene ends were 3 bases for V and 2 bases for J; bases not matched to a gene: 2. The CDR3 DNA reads TGTGCCACCAGCAGTTCTAGCGGGAGGGCCTACGAGCAGTACGTC. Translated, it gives CATSSSSGRAYEQYV.

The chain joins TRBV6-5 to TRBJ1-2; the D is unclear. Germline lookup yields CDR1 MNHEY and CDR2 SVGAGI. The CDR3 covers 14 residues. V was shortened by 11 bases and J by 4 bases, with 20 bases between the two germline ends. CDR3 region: CAGSPSGQPYGYTF. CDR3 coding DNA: TGTGCCGGGTCCCCCTCGGGTCAGCCCTATGGCTACACCTTC.

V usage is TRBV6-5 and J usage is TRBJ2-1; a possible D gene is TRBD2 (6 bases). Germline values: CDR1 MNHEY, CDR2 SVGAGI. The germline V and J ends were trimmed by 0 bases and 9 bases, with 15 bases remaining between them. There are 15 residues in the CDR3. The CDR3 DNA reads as TGTGCCAGCAGTTACTCTGCCGGGGCGCGGGGTGAGCAGTTCTTC. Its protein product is CASSYSAGARGEQFF.

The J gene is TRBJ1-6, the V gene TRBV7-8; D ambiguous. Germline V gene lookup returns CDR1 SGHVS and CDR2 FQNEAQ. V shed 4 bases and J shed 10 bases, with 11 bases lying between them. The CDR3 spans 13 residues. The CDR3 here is CASSSNRNSPLHF. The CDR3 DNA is TGTGCCAGCAGCTCCAACAGAAACTCACCCCTCCACTTT.

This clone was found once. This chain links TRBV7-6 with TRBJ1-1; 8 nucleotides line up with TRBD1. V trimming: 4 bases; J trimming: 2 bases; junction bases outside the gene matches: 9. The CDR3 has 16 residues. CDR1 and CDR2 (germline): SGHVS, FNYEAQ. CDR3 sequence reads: CASSSRTGTPNTEAFF. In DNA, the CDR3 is TGTGCCAGCAGCTCGAGGACAGGGACGCCTAACACTGAAGCTTTCTTT. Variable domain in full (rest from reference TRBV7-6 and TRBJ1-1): GAGVSQSPRYKVTKRGQDVALRCDPISGHVSLYWYRQALGQGPEFLTYFNYEAQQDKSGLPNDRFSAERPEGSISTLTIQRTEQRDSAMYRCASSSRTGTPNTEAFFGQGTRLTVV.

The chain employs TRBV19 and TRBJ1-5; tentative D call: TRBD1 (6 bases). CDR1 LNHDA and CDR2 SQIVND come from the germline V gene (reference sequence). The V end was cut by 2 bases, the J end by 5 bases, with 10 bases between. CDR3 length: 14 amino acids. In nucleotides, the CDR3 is TGTGCCAGTAGTATAAGAGGGGGTTATCAGCCCCAGCATTTT. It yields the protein CASSIRGGYQPQHF.

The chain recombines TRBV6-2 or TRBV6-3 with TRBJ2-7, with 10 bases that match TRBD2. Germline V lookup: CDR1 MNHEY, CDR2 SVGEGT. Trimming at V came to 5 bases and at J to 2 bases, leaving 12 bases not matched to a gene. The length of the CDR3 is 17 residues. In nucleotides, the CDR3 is TGTGCCAGCAGTCCCTCTATGGCTAGCGGGGGACCCTACGAGCAGTACGTC. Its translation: CASSPSMASGGPYEQYV.

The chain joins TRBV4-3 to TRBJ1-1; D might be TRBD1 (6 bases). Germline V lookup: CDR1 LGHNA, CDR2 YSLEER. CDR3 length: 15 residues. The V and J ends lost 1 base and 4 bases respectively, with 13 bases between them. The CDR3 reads CASSQVPRGSTEAFF. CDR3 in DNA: TGCGCCAGCAGCCAAGTCCCCAGGGGTAGCACTGAAGCTTTCTTT.

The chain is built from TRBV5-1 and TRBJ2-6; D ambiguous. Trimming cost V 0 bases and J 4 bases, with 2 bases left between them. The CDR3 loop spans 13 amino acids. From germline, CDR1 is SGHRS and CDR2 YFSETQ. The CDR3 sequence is CASSLAGANVLTF. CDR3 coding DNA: TGCGCCAGCAGCTTGGCGGGGGCCAACGTCCTGACTTTC.

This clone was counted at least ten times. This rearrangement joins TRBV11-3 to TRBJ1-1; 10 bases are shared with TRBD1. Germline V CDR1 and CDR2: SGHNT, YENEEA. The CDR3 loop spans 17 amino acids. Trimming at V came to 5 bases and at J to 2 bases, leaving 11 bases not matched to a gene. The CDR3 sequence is CASSLRTDRGRNTEAFF. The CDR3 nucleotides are TGTGCCAGCAGCCTGCGAACTGACAGGGGGCGAAACACTGAAGCTTTCTTT.

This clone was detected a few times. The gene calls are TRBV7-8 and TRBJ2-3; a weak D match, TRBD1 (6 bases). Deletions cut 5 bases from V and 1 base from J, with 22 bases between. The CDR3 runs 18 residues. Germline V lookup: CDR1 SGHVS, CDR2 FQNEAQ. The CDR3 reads CASSLAQGRPQGTDTQYF. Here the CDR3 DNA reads TGTGCCAGCAGCCTCGCTCAGGGGCGCCCCCAGGGCACAGATACGCAGTATTTT.

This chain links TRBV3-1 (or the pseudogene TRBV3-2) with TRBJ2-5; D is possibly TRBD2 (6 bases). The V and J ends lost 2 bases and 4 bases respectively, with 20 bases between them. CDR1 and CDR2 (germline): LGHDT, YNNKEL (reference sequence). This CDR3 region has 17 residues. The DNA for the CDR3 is TGTGCCAGCAGCCAATCCGCGGGAAGTGGGGGTCCAGAGACCCAGTACTTC. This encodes CASSQSAGSGGPETQYF.

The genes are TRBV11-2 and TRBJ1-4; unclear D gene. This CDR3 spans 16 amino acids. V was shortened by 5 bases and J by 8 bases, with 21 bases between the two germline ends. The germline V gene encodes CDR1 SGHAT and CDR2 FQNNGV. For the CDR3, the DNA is TGTGCCAGCAGCAGCCCTTCGACTCCCCGGCAGGAAAAACTGTTTTTT. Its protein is CASSSPSTPRQEKLFF.

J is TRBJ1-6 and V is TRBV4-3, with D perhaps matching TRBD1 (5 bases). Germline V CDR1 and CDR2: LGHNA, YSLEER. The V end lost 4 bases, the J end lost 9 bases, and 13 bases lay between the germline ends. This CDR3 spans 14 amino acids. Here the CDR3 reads CASSLRRAVSPLHF. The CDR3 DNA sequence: TGCGCCAGCAGCCTGCGCAGGGCCGTTTCACCCCTCCACTTT.